A selection of T cell receptor beta chains follows, all from one sample in a study. One entry per CDR3 protein results from TCRdb running MiXCR on the 5' RACE reads. The data hold around 10,000 distinct CDR3 sequences, with approximately 17% observed a single time. The specimen was Tregs sorted from a lymph node. Receptors were obtained from a female donor with breast cancer. Each CDR3 is given without its conserved first and last residue. The listing skips clone size in some rows; elsewhere it reads once, few, many or a size class.

len	v_gene	abundance	j_gene	CDR3aa
12	TRBV7-2	medium-sized	TRBJ1-1	ASSARSGDLGAF
13	TRBV20-1	medium-sized	TRBJ2-3	SARDDGGLTDTQY
12	TRBV29-1	medium-sized	TRBJ1-1	SAAGTSRDTEAF
10	TRBV7-8	medium-sized	TRBJ2-7	ASSPHSYEQY
11	TRBV5-1	medium-sized	TRBJ2-5	ASSIEGQEGQY
12	TRBV7-9	medium-sized	TRBJ1-1	ASSQSGQNTEAF
13	TRBV24-1	medium-sized	TRBJ2-1	ATSPTGQGLNEQF
13	TRBV5-1	once	TRBJ2-5	ASSFSGTSEGTQS
18	TRBV5-1	few	TRBJ2-1	AGGQLNPSGRAGRGNEQF
11	TRBV5-4	medium-sized	TRBJ2-1	ASSLSQDNEQF
12	TRBV12-3/TRBV12-4	.	TRBJ2-1	ASSFLAGRNEQF
12	TRBV27	many	TRBJ2-7	ASKRGRGSGEQY
14	TRBV12-2	.	TRBJ2-5	ASPSFEGAVQETQY
12	TRBV12-3/TRBV12-4	medium-sized	TRBJ1-1	ASRSPRKNTEAF
11	TRBV27	many	TRBJ2-7	ANPRAGKDEQY
13	TRBV6-5	.	TRBJ1-2	ASSYPGFSNYGYT
11	TRBV6-2/TRBV6-3	medium-sized	TRBJ2-7	ASSRGLGYEQY
12	TRBV27	few	TRBJ1-5	ASSFASSNQPQH
14	TRBV7-8	many	TRBJ2-1	ASSFQGWSADTEQF
13	TRBV28	many	TRBJ2-4	ASSPPGQVKNIQY
13	TRBV24-1	few	TRBJ2-1	ATTRQGRGYNEQF
13	TRBV11-2	many	TRBJ2-1	ASSSLAGGRNEQF
12	TRBV12-3/TRBV12-4	many	TRBJ2-5	ASSPSGSGETQY
13	TRBV5-4	many	TRBJ2-7	ASSFNNRQAYEQY